This T cell receptor beta chain originates from a study of T cells after yellow fever vaccination. Study-wide results and caveats: Post-booster repertoires again held most primary-vaccination clones (roughly 96% CD4, roughly 89% CD8). Peaking on day 5 versus 15, the secondary response was faster but weaker. There was a small share of clonotypes that showed up in both the CD4 and CD8 compartments.

A single record per CDR3 protein comes from TCRdb applying MiXCR to the 5' RACE reads. The sample has approximately 510,000 distinct CDR3 sequences, 21% seen once; the top ten hold around 17%. The sample holds a few counts of this clonotype. Its specificity is not known. This receptor was obtained from a man aged 18 to 29 who received the YFV17D yellow fever vaccine. The sample was PBMCs, taken 21 days after the first yellow fever vaccination.

Here the CDR3 reads CASSQFYTGKLFF. In DNA, the CDR3 is TGCGCCAGCAGCCAGTTCTATACAGGGAAACTGTTTTTT. The chain carries TRBV4-1 and TRBJ1-4, with D possibly TRBD1 on 6 matching bases. The CDR3 contains 13 residues. The V end lost 3 bases, the J end lost 11 bases, and 13 bases lay between the germline ends. Germline V gives CDR1 MGHRA, CDR2 YSYEKL.